The following is a T cell receptor beta chain sequence with its context. The data originate from a study of blood T cell repertoires in COVID-19. At the level of the study: COVID-19 samples collected from the United States, Italy and Spain covered acute and convalescent phases. In each case, the material was cDNA or gDNA derived from T cells, B-cell-depleted T cells, or PBMCs.

Authors' data handling: Reference gene primer amplification gave estimated nucleated cell counts. TCRdb's table, derived via immunoSEQ multiplex PCR, lists solely in-frame clones and lacks some. From that table come the V and J calls and clone size; the DNA was used to work out D and trimming. The table shows over 200,000 clones, with roughly 85% occurring only once. This CDR3 spans 16 amino acids. Germline V gene lookup returns CDR1 SNHLY and CDR2 FYNNEI. The ends lost 5 bases at V and 4 bases at J; junction bases unmatched: 7. The rearrangement uses TRBV2 and TRBJ2-1; 11 bases are shared with TRBD2. The clonotype comes from a woman between 40 and 50 years old with active or convalescent COVID-19. The sequencing sample was made of peripheral blood. The DNA for the CDR3 is TGTGCCAGCAGTAGGGGTGGGACTAGCGGATACAATGAGCAGTTCTTC. Residues: CASSRGGTSGYNEQFF.